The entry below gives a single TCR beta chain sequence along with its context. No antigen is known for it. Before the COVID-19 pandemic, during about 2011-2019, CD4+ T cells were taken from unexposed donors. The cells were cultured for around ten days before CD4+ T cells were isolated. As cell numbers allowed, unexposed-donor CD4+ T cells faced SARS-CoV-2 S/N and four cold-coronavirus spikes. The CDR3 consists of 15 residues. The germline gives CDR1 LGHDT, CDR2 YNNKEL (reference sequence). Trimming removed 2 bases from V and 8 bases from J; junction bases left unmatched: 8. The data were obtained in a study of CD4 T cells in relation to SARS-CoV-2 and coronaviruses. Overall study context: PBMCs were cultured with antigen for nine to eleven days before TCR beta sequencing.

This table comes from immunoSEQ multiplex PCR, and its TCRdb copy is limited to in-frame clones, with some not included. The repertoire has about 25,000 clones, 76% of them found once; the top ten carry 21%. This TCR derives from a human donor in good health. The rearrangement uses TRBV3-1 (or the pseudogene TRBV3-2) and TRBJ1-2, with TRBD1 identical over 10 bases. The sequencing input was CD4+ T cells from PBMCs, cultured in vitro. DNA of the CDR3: TGTGCCAGCAGCCAAACGGGACAGGGGCTAGGCGGCTACACCTTC. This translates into CASSQTGQGLGGYTF.